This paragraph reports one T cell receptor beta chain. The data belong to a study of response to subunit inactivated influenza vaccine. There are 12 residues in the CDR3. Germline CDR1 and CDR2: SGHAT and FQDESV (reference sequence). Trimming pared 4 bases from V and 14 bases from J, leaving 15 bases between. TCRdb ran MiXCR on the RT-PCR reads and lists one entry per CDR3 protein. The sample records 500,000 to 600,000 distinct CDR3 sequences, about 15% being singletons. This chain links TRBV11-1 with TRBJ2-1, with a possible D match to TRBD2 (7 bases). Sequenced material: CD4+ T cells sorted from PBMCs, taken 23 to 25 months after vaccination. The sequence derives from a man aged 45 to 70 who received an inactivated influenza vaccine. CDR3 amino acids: CASSSGGEGEFF. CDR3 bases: TGTGCCAGCAGCTCTGGTGGGGAGGGGGAGTTCTTC.